This entry features one T cell receptor beta chain sequence. Its antigen is still unknown. These data are taken from a study of OX40 agonist ivuxolimab in advanced cancers. Study summary: Patients' therapy was ivuxolimab, an antibody that acts as an agonist of OX40 (CD134). Patients were dosed intravenously with ivuxolimab at 0.01 to 10 mg/kg every 2 weeks. Study-wide points: The study did not work out the antigen specificity of the expanded peripheral T cells.

This CDR3 region has 14 residues. V lost 3 bases and J lost 5, with 11 bases in between. Germline V gene lookup returns CDR1 SGHNT and CDR2 YYREEE (reference sequence). Produced via immunoSEQ multiplex PCR; TCRdb's table is partial and in-frame only. Of approximately 22,000 clones listed, more than 75% are singletons. The chain couples TRBV5-4 to TRBJ1-4; possible D gene TRBD1, 6 bases. The sample was CD4+ or CD8+ T cells sorted from blood, taken in a trial of the OX40 agonist ivuxolimab. The sequence was collected from an adult with an advanced solid tumor such as melanoma, head and neck, liver or kidney cancer. The CDR3 protein is CASSSGQKNEKLFF. CDR3 nucleotides: TGTGCCAGCAGCTCAGGACAGAAGAATGAAAAACTGTTTTTT.